This T cell receptor (beta chain) emerged from a study of blood T cell repertoires in COVID-19. Some clones are missing from TCRdb's copy, which holds only in-frame ones; the method was immunoSEQ multiplex PCR. The sample lists approximately 170,000 clones, roughly 81% occurring once. The CDR3 has 18 residues. V trimming: 4 bases; J trimming: 3 bases; junction bases outside the gene matches: 12. Germline assignment: CDR1 SGHRS and CDR2 YFSETQ. Sequenced: peripheral blood. The chain is built from TRBV5-1 and TRBJ2-1; 11 bases match TRBD2. The receptor comes from a woman of 80 years or more with COVID-19, enrolled during active disease. This chain's CDR3 is CASSPLGLAGGNYNEQFF. CDR3 nucleotides: TGCGCCAGCAGCCCCCTTGGGCTAGCGGGAGGCAACTACAATGAGCAGTTCTTC. Together with reference TRBV5-1 and TRBJ2-1, the CDR3 gives the full variable domain: KAGVTQTPRYLIKTRGQQVTLSCSPISGHRSVSWYQQTPGQGLQFLFEYFSETQRNKGNFPGRFSGRQFSNSRSEMNVSTLELGDSALYLCASSPLGLAGGNYNEQFFGPGTRLTVL.